The clone carrying this TCR beta chain has a handful of counts. As for time point: newly diagnosed GD, antithyroid drugs for less than 3 months. PBMC RNA was the source of the TCR library. With iRepertoire HTBI primers and Arm-PCR of CDR3 regions, TCR beta libraries were built. TCRdb analysed the multiplex PCR reads with MiXCR anew, one entry per CDR3 protein. The sample carries some 240,000 distinct CDR3 sequences, roughly 20% recorded once. This entry is derived from a study of regulatory T cells in long-lasting Graves disease. The overall study: Patients with new Graves' disease had used antithyroid drugs below 3 months.

Per the germline V gene, CDR1 is MNHNY and CDR2 is SVGAGI (reference sequence). The CDR3 totals 12 residues. J lost 10 bases, V lost 5 bases, and 6 bases had no gene match. Another study also made use of these data, one on T cells in Graves' hyperthyroidism and ophthalmopathy.

V is TRBV6-6 and J is TRBJ2-5, with 8 bases matching TRBD2. Sequenced material: peripheral blood mononuclear cells (PBMCs), taken at new diagnosis, from a patient treated with antithyroid drugs. The sequence was obtained from a woman younger than 45 with Graves disease. This CDR3 is CASSMAGGFQYF. As DNA, the CDR3 is TGTGCCAGCAGTATGGCGGGGGGATTCCAGTACTTC.